This paragraph reports one T cell receptor (beta chain). As it was prepared, the TCRbeta library received unique molecular identifiers. MiXCR was run by TCRdb on the PCR reads, yielding one entry per CDR3 protein. The sample holds approximately 520,000 distinct CDR3 sequences, about 10% seen once. This entry comes from a study of T-cell reconstitution after alpha-beta-depleted transplantation in children. The CDR3 covers 16 residues. V was pared by 4 bases and J by 1 base, with 5 bases of the junction left unmatched. Looked up from germline, CDR1 is SGHAT and CDR2 is FQNNGV. The sequenced sample was PBMCs, mostly from graft donor cells, obtained 180 days after TCRalphabeta/CD19-depleted stem cell transplant. This sequence joins TRBV11-2 and TRBJ2-4, with 9 bases that match TRBD1. The sequence came from a female patient between 2 and 15 years old who had a stem cell transplant for aplastic anemia, so the T cells may come from the graft donor. The CDR3 reads CASSYRDRAAKNIQYF. CDR3 sequence (DNA): TGTGCCAGCAGCTACCGGGACAGGGCCGCCAAAAACATTCAGTACTTC.